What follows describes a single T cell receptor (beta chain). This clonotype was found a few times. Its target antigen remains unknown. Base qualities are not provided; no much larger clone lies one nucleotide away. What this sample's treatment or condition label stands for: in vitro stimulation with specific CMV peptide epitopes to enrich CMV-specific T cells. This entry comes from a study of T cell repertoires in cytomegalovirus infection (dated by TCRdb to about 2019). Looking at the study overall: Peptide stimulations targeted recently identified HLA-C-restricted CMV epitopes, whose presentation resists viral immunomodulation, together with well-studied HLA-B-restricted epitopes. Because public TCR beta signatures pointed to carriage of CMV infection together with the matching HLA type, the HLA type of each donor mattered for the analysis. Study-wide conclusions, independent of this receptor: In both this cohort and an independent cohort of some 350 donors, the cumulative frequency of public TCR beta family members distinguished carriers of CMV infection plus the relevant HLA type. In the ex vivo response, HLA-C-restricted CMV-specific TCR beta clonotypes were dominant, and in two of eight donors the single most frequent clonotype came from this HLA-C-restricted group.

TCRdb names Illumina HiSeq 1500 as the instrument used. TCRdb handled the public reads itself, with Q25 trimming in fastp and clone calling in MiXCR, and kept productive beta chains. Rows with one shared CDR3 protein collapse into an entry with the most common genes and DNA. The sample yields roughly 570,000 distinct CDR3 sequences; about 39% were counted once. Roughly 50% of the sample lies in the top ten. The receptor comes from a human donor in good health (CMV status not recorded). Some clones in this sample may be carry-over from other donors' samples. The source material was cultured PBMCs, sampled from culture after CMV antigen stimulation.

For the CDR3, the sequence is CASSLVRGDYNEQFF. The nucleotides read TGTGCCAGCAGCCTCGTGCGGGGTGACTACAATGAGCAGTTCTTC. This receptor chain uses TRBV7-2 and TRBJ2-1; D gene: possibly TRBD2, on 6 matching bases. There are 15 amino acids in the CDR3, from cysteine to phenylalanine inclusive. Of the read, only the CDR3 DNA is kept; its 45 bases are in frame from base 1. CDR1 and CDR2 are drawn from the germline V gene: SGHTA, FQGNSA. V is reduced by 5 bases and J by 3 bases, leaving a spacing of 14 bases between them.